This TCR beta chain was retrieved from a study of T cells in Graves' hyperthyroidism and ophthalmopathy. Researchers amplified the TCR beta CDR3 regions from RNA transcripts. During a first-round RT-PCR of the TCR CDR3, the HTBI primer set was used. MiXCR, run by TCRdb on the multiplex PCR reads, gives a single entry per CDR3 protein. The table includes almost 600,000 distinct CDR3 sequences, under 60% detected once. The CDR3 is 15 amino acids. The trim removed 5 bases at V and 4 bases at J, leaving 9 bases unmatched. Germline CDR1 and CDR2: SGHAT and FQDESV (reference sequence). Broader study findings: Most clonotypes that expanded in the thyroid above 0.001 also showed up in blood. It was a median around 6 months before onset that the model predicted ophthalmopathy.

Comments on this clonotype: Its cognate antigen is unknown.

The rearrangement joins TRBV11-1 to TRBJ1-2; 8 bases map to TRBD1. Sequencing was done on a sample of peripheral blood or thyroid tissue (not recorded which). The receptor was derived from a woman between 18 and 29 years old with Graves' hyperthyroidism. The chain's CDR3 is CASSLTGGFGYGYTF. CDR3 nucleotides: TGTGCCAGCAGCCTCACAGGGGGTTTTGGCTATGGCTACACCTTC.